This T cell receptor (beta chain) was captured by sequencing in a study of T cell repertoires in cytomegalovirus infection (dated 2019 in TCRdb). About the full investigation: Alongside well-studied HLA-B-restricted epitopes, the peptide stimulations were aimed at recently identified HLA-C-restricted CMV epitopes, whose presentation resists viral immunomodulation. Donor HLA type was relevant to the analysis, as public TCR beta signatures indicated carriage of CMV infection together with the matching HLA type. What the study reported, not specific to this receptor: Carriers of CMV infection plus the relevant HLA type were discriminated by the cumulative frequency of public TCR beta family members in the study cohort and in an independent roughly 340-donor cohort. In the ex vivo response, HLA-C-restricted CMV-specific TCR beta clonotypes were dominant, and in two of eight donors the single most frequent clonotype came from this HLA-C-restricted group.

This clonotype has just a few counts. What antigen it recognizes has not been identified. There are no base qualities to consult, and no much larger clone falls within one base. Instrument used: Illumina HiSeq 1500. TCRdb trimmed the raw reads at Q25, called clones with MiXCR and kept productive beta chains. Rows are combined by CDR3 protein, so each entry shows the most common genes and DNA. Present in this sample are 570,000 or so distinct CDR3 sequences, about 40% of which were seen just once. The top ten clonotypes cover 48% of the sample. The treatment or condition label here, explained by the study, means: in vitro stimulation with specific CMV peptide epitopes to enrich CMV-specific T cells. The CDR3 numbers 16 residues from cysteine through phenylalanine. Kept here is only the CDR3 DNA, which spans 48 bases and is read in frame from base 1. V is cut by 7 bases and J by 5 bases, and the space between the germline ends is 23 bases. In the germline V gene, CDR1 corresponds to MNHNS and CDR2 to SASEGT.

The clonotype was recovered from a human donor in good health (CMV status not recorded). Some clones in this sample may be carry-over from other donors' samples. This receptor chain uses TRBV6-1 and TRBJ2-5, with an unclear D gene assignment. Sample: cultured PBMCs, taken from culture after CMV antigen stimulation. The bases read TGTGCCAGCATCGCAAACCGGGTCTACAACACGGAGACCCAGTACTTC. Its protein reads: CASIANRVYNTETQYF.